The T cell receptor (beta chain) described here comes from a study of Ad26.COV2.S vaccination and SARS-CoV-2 variants. Profiled with immunoSEQ multiplex PCR; TCRdb holds only in-frame clones, not every one. The table records some 640,000 clones, around 89% of them present only once. Treatment reported: around 19 received Ad26.COV2.S at low or high dose, single or two shots; about 5 received placebo; per-sample allocation not given. Samples came from day 63 after the first vaccine or placebo injection. The sample came from a Boston adult aged 18-55 years. Per the germline V gene, CDR1 is MNHEY and CDR2 is SVGAGI. Deletions cut 0 bases from V and 0 bases from J, with 8 bases between. The CDR3 covers 15 residues.

Specimen: peripheral blood, collected in a trial of Ad26.COV2.S vaccine versus placebo. The receptor comes from a person between 18 and 59 years old who received the Ad26.COV2.S COVID-19 vaccine or a placebo. The J gene is TRBJ1-1, the V gene TRBV6-5; D gene uncertain. This chain's CDR3 is CASSYSGPMNTEAFF. The CDR3 coding sequence is TGTGCCAGCAGTTACTCCGGCCCGATGAACACTGAAGCTTTCTTT.